This T cell receptor beta chain was captured in a study of blood T cells in healthy people across ages. Ten or more counts support this clonotype. The extraction recovered at least 6 micrograms of total RNA per sample. Germline V gene data show CDR1 as SGHTA and CDR2 as FQGNSA. The CDR3 extends over 15 amino acids. Trimming pared 5 bases from V and 7 bases from J, leaving 19 bases between. Combining a sample-barcoded 5' primer with a J-beta primer mix, a second PCR ran for 7 to 11 cycles. TCRdb ran MiXCR on the 5' RACE reads and lists one entry per CDR3 protein. There are 800,000 or so distinct CDR3 sequences in the sample; about 42% occur only once, and around a sixth lies in the top ten.

The receptor was derived from an elderly man in good health. The V gene is TRBV7-2, the J gene TRBJ2-3, with D perhaps matching TRBD2 (6 bases). The material sequenced was blood. CDR3 loop: CASSPKGGTLNTQYF. CDR3 nucleotide sequence: TGTGCCAGCAGCCCAAAAGGAGGGACCTTGAATACGCAGTATTTT.